This T cell receptor beta chain was recorded in a study of T cells in Graves' hyperthyroidism and ophthalmopathy. Overall study: The blood sample was taken at first diagnosis, before treatment began.

Whole-study results and caveats: Blood also showed most of the thyroid clonotypes that were expanded above 0.001.

Among the patients, aged 18 to 65, hyperthyroidism was newly diagnosed and had lasted under 2 months. The blood sample dates from first hyperthyroidism diagnosis, preceding any ophthalmopathy symptoms. With respect to this clonotype: Its specificity is not known.

It was RNA transcripts that yielded the amplified TCR beta CDR3 regions. Primed by the HTBI set, a first-round RT-PCR was run on the TCR CDR3. TCRdb ran MiXCR on the multiplex PCR reads and lists one entry per CDR3 protein. Among roughly 400,000 distinct CDR3 sequences, around a sixth were seen once, and the ten largest hold roughly a quarter. The V and J ends lost 5 bases and 0 bases, in that order; junction bases with no gene match: 14. From germline, CDR1 is SGHAT and CDR2 FQNNGV. This CDR3 is built from 19 residues. The TCR sequence derives from a woman younger than 30 with Graves' hyperthyroidism that later progressed to Graves' ophthalmopathy. Sequenced: blood. This chain connects TRBV11-2 to TRBJ2-1; TRBD2 aligns across 9 bases. DNA for the CDR3: TGTGCCAGCAGCCTAAACTTAGCGGGAGCCTCCATCTCCTACAATGAGCAGTTCTTC. Amino acids: CASSLNLAGASISYNEQFF.